What follows are 7 T cell receptor beta chains derived from one specimen sequenced in a study of beta chain features in type 1 diabetes. Their antigens remain unidentified. Study-level points and caveats: For Type 1 diabetes patients, all four CD4+ subsets carried TCRB CDR3s that were moderately but significantly shorter.

Reverse transcribing all isolated RNA meant expressed TCRB transcripts were sequenced. Libraries were prepared by immunoSEQ multiplex PCR; TCRdb keeps only in-frame clonotypes and omits some of them. The sample has about 700,000 clones; roughly an eighth are singletons. Sample: naive CD4+ T cells from blood. The receptors were sampled from a man in his late teens or twenties with type 1 diabetes.

The chain is built from TRBV15 and TRBJ2-7; 8 bases match TRBD1. The trim removed 3 bases at V and 2 bases at J, leaving 6 bases unmatched. CDR1 is LNHNV, CDR2 YYDKDF, per germline (reference sequence). The CDR3 contains 15 residues. CDR3 coding DNA: TGTGCCACCAGCAGGGACCCGGACAGGGCCTACGAGCAGTACTTC. Encoded protein: CATSRDPDRAYEQYF.

The chain combines TRBV5-1 with TRBJ2-1; the match to TRBD1 covers 8 bases. In germline, CDR1 is SGHRS, CDR2 YFSETQ. V dropped 4 bases and J dropped 0; count of bases not matched to a gene: 3. The CDR3 contains 15 residues. CDR3 coding DNA: TGCGCCAGCAGCGGGACAGGCAACTCCTACAATGAGCAGTTCTTC. Protein product: CASSGTGNSYNEQFF.

This clone appeared a few times. The chain employs TRBV14 and TRBJ2-7, with TRBD1 matching 7 bases. CDR3 length: 17 residues. Germline assignment: CDR1 SGHDN and CDR2 FVKESK. V trimming: 1 base; J trimming: 2 bases; junction bases outside the gene matches: 11. DNA of the CDR3: TGTGCCAGCAGCCAAGGAGTAGGGGACAGAATTACCTACGAGCAGTACTTC. Translated: CASSQGVGDRITYEQYF.

This clone was seen more than once but under ten times. V gene TRBV13 combines with J gene TRBJ1-2; 9 nucleotides align to TRBD1. The CDR3 contains 14 residues. Germline assignment: CDR1 PRHDT and CDR2 FYEKMQ (reference sequence). The V and J ends lost 4 bases and 10 bases, in that order; junction bases with no gene match: 10. CDR3 protein: CASSSHPGQGVYTF. CDR3 nucleotide sequence: TGTGCCAGCAGCTCCCATCCGGGACAGGGTGTCTACACCTTC.

To note about this clone: This same CDR3 is encoded by further DNA sequences in the sample. The gene calls are TRBV20-1 and TRBJ1-1; D is ambiguous. The V gene lost 6 bases and the J gene lost 3 bases, with 8 bases spanning the gap. The CDR3 is 11 amino acids. Per germline, CDR1 DFQATT and CDR2 SNEGSKA (reference sequence). The CDR3 is CSAGRDTEAFF. The CDR3 coding sequence is TGCAGTGCGGGCCGGGACACTGAAGCTTTCTTT.

V gene TRBV30 combines with J gene TRBJ2-7; 8 bases map to TRBD1. The V segment lost 3 bases and the J segment 7 bases; nucleotides outside the gene matches: 11. Per the germline V gene, CDR1 is GTSNPN and CDR2 is SVGIG (reference sequence). The CDR3 is 14 residues long. CDR3 nucleotide sequence: TGTGCCTGGAGCGGCGGTGACAGGGGCGGAGAGCAGTACTTC. Residues: CAWSGGDRGGEQYF.

The rearrangement joins TRBV5-1 to TRBJ2-1, with D unclear. The CDR3 has 14 residues. CDR1 SGHRS and CDR2 YFSETQ come from the germline V gene. Trimming pared 6 bases from V and 6 bases from J, leaving 16 bases between. The CDR3 spells CASNPGEPTNEQFF. CDR3 bases: TGCGCCAGCAACCCTGGCGAGCCTACCAATGAGCAGTTCTTC.